The T cell receptor beta chain under discussion was sequenced for a study of PD-L1 blockade in urothelial cancer. Across the study: Patients with male sex and bladder-origin urothelial cancer accounted for about nine tenths of the roughly 29 enrolled. Chemotherapy regimens numbering 0 to 3 had been given to patients. General study points: Having blood TCR clonality under the median before treatment predicted better survival.

Assay: immunoSEQ multiplex PCR; the TCRdb copy retains only in-frame clones and omits some. Here the sample spans approximately 63,000 clones, around four fifths being singletons. Germline assignment: CDR1 KGHSH and CDR2 LQKENI. The ends lost 3 bases at V and 3 bases at J; junction bases unmatched: 6. This CDR3 spans 16 amino acids. The time point here: pretreatment peripheral blood. Locally advanced or metastatic urothelial carcinoma was diagnosed in the patients. With regard to this clone: The target antigen is unknown.

The chain has TRBV18 and TRBJ2-3, with TRBD2 matching over 10 bases. Sample: PBMCs, taken around atezolizumab (anti-PD-L1) treatment. The clonotype comes from a man between 65 and 79 years old with urothelial cancer. CDR3 region: CASSPGTSEFTDTQYF. CDR3 sequence (DNA): TGTGCCAGCTCACCGGGGACTAGCGAATTTACAGATACGCAGTATTTT.